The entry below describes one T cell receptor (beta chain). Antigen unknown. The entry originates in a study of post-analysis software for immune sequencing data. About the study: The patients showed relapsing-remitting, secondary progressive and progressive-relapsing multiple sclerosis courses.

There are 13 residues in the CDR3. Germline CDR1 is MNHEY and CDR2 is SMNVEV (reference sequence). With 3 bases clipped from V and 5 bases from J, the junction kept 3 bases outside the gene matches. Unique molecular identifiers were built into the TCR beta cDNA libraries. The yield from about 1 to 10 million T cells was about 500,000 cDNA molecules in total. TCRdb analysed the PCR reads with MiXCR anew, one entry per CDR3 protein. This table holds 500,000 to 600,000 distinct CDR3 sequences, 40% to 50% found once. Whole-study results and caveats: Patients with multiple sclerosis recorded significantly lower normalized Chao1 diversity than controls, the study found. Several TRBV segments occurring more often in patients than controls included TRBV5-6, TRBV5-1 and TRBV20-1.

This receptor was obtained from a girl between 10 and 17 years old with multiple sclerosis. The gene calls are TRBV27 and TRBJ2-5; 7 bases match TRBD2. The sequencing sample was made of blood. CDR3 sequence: CASSLRGWETQYF. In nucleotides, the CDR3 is TGTGCCAGCAGTTTGCGGGGGTGGGAGACCCAGTACTTC.